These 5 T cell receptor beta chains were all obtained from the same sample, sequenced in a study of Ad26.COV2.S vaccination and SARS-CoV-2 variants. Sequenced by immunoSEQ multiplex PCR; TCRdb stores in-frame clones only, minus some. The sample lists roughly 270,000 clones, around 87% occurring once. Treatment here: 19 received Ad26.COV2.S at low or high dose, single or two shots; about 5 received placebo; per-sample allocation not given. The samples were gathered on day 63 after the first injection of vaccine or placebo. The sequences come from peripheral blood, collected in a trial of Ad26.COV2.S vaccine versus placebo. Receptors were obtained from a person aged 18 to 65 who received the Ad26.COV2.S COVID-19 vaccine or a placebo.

The CDR3 DNA reads TGCAGTGCTAGTATTTCCGGAATAGCGGGAGGCTCCTACAATGAGCAGTTCTTC. Translation gives CSASISGIAGGSYNEQFF. The gene calls are TRBV20-1 and TRBJ2-1; 10 bases map to TRBD2. The CDR3 runs to 18 residues. V lost 3 bases, J lost 0 bases, and 11 bases stayed unmatched. Germline CDR1 reads DFQATT; CDR2 reads SNEGSKA (reference sequence).

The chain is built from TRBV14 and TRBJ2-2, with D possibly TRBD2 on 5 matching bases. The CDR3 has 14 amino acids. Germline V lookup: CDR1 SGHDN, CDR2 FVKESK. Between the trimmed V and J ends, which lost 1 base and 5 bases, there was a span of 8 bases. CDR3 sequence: CASSQGRGTGELFF. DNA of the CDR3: TGTGCCAGCAGCCAAGGAAGAGGGACCGGGGAGCTGTTTTTT.

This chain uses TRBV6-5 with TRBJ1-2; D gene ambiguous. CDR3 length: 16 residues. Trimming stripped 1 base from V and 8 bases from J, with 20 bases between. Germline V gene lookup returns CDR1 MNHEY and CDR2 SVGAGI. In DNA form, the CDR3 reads TGTGCCAGCAGTTACTACGCCGGAGAGTCTTCGAGGGGCTACACCTTC. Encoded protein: CASSYYAGESSRGYTF.

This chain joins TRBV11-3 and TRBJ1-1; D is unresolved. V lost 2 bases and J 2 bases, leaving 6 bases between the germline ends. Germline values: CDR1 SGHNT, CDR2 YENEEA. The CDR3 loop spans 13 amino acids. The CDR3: CASSLSVNTEAFF. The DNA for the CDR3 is TGTGCCAGCAGCTTATCGGTAAACACTGAAGCTTTCTTT.

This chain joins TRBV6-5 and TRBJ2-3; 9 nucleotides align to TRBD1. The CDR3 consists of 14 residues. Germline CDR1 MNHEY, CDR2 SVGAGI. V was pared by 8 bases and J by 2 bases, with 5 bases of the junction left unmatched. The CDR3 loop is CASGGDRDTDTQYF. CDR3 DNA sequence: TGTGCCAGCGGGGGGGACAGGGACACAGATACGCAGTATTTT.